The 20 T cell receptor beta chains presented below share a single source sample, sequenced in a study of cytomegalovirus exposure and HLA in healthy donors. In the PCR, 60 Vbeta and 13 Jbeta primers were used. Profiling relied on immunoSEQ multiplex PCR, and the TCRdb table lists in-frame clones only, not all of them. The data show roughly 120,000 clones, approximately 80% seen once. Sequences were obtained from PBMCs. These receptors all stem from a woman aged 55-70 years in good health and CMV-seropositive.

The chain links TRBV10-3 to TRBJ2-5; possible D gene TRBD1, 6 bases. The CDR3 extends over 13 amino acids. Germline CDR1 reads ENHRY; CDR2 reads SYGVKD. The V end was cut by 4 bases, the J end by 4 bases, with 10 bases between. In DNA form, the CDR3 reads TGTGCCATCAGTGGGAACAGGGTAGAGACCCAGTACTTC. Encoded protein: CAISGNRVETQYF.

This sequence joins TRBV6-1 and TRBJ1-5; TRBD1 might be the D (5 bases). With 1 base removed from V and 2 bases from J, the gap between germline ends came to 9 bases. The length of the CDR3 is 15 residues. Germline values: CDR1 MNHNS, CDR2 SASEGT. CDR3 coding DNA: TGTGCCAGCAGTGAAGGAATAGGGGGCAATCAGCCCCAGCATTTT. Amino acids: CASSEGIGGNQPQHF.

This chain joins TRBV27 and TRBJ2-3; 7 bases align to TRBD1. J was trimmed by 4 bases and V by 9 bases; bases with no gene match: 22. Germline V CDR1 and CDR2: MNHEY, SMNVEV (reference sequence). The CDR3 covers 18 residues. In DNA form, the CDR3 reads TGTGCCAGTCACAGTTTAAAGTCTGGCAGGGGGACGTCAGATACGCAGTATTTT. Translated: CASHSLKSGRGTSDTQYF.

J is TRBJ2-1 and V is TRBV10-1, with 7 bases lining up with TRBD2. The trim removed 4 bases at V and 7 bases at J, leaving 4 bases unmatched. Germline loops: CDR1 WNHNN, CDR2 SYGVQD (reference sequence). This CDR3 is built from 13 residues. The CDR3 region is CASSVAGDNEQFF. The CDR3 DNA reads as TGCGCCAGCAGTGTGGCGGGAGATAATGAGCAGTTCTTC.

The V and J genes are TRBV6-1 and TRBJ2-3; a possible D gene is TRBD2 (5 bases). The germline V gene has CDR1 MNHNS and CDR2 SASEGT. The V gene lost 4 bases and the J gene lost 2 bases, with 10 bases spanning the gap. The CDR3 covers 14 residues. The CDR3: CASSGEQTTDTQYF. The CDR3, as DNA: TGTGCCAGCAGTGGGGAGCAGACCACAGATACGCAGTATTTT.

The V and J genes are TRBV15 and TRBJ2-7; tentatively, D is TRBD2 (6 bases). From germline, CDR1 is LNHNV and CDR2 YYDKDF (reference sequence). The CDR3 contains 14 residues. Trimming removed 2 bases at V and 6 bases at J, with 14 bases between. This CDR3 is CATSRLTQGLEQYF. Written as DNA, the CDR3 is TGTGCCACCAGCAGACTGACGCAGGGACTCGAGCAGTACTTC.

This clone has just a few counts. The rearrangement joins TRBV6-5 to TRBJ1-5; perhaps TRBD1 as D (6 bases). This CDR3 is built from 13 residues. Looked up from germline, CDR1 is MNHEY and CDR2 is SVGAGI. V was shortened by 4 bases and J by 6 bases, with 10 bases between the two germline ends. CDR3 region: CASSSQGTQPQHF. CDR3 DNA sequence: TGTGCCAGCAGTTCGCAGGGGACTCAGCCCCAGCATTTT.

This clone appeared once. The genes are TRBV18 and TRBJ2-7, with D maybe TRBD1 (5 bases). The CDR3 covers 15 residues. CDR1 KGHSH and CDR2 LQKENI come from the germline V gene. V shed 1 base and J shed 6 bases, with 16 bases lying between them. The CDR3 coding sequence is TGTGCCAGCTCACCACGGGAAGGGGCATCGAGCGAGCAGTACTTC. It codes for CASSPREGASSEQYF.

CDR3 nucleotide sequence: TGTGCCAGCAGCTTGGATGTGACTAGCGGGAGTGTTTTGTGGAATGAGCAGTTCTTC. It translates to CASSLDVTSGSVLWNEQFF. V gene TRBV5-4 combines with J gene TRBJ2-1; 12 bases match TRBD2. From germline, CDR1 is SGHNT and CDR2 YYREEE (reference sequence). J lost 7 bases, V lost 0 bases, and 14 bases had no gene match. The CDR3 spans 19 residues.

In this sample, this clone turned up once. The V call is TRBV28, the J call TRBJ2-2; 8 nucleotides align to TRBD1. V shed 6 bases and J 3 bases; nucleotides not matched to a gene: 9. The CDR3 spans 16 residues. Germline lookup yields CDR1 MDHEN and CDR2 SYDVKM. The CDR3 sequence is CASSRPGQVYTGELFF. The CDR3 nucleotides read TGTGCCAGCAGCCGCCCGGGACAGGTTTACACCGGGGAGCTGTTTTTT.

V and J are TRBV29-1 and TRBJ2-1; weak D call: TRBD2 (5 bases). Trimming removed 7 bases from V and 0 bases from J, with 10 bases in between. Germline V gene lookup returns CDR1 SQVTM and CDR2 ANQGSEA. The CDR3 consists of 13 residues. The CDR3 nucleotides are TGCAGCGGACTAATCAGCTCCTACAATGAGCAGTTCTTC. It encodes CSGLISSYNEQFF.

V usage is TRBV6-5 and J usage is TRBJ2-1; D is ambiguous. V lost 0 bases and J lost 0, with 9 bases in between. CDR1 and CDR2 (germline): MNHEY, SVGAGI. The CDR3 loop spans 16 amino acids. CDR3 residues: CASSYSAVSSYNEQFF. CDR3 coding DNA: TGTGCCAGCAGTTACTCCGCGGTGAGCTCCTACAATGAGCAGTTCTTC.

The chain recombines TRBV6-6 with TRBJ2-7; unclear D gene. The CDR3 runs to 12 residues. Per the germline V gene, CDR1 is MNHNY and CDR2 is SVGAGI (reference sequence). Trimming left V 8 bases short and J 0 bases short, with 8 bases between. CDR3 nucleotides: TGTGCCAGCGGTCGGAGCTCCTACGAGCAGTACTTC. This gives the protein CASGRSSYEQYF.

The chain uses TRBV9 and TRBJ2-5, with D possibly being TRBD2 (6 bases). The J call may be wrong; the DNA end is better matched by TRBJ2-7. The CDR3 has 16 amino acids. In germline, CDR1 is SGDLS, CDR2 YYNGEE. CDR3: CASSPTSGTGAYEQYF. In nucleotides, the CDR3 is TGTGCCAGCAGCCCTACTTCCGGGACTGGGGCCTACGAGCAGTACTTC.

The CDR3 is CASSSEIRGNEQFF. The DNA of the CDR3 is TGTGCCAGTAGTTCCGAAATCAGGGGAAATGAGCAGTTCTTC. The chain employs TRBV19 and TRBJ2-1; tentative D call: TRBD1 (6 bases). The V end was cut by 5 bases, the J end by 7 bases, with 15 bases between. Per the germline V gene, CDR1 is LNHDA and CDR2 is SQIVND (reference sequence). The CDR3 has 14 residues. Complete variable domain (other parts from reference TRBV19 and TRBJ2-1): DGGITQSPKYLFRKEGQNVTLSCEQNLNHDAMYWYRQDPGQGLRLIYYSQIVNDFQKGDIAEGYSVSREKKESFPLTVTSAQKNPTAFYLCASSSEIRGNEQFFGPGTRLTVL.

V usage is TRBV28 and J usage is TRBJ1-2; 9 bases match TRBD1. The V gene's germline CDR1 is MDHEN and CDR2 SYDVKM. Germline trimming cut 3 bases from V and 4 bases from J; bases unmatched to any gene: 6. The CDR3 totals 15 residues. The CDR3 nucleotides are TGTGCCAGCAGTTTGGGGGACAGGGCGGGCTATGGCTACACCTTC. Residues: CASSLGDRAGYGYTF.

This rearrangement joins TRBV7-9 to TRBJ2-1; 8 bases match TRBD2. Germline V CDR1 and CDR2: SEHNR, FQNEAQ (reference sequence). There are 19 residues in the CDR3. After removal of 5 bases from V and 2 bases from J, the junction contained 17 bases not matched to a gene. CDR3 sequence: CASSVNFRRSGGAYNEQFF. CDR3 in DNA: TGTGCCAGCAGCGTAAATTTCCGTCGGAGCGGGGGTGCCTACAATGAGCAGTTCTTC.

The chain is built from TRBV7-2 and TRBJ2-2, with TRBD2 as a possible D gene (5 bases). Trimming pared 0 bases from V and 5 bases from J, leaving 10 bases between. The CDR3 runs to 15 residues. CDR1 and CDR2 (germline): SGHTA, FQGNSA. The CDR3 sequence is CASSLASGGTGELFF. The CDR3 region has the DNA TGTGCCAGCAGCTTAGCGAGCGGCGGGACCGGGGAGCTGTTTTTT.

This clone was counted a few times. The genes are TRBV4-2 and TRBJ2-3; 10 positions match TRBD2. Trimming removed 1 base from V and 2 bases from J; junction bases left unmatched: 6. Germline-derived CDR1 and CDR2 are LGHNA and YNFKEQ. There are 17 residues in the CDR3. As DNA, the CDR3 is TGTGCCAGCAGCCAAGTACCCCTAGCGGGAGCCACAGATACGCAGTATTTT. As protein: CASSQVPLAGATDTQYF.

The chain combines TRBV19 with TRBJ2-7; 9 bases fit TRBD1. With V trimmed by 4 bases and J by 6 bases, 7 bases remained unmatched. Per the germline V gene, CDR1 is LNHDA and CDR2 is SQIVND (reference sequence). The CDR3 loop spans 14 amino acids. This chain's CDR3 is CASSTPGQGSEQYF. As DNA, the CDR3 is TGTGCCAGTAGTACACCGGGACAGGGCTCCGAGCAGTACTTC. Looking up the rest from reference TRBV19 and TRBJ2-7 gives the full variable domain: DGGITQSPKYLFRKEGQNVTLSCEQNLNHDAMYWYRQDPGQGLRLIYYSQIVNDFQKGDIAEGYSVSREKKESFPLTVTSAQKNPTAFYLCASSTPGQGSEQYFGPGTRLTVT.